Given below is one TCR beta chain in context. This sample is drawn from a study of cytomegalovirus exposure and HLA in healthy donors. Both 60 Vbeta primers and 13 Jbeta primers went into the PCR. Sequenced by immunoSEQ multiplex PCR; TCRdb stores in-frame clones only, minus some. Of more than 90,000 clones listed, approximately 58% are singletons. Germline V CDR1 and CDR2: SGHNT, YYREEE (reference sequence). The J segment lost 2 bases and the V segment lost 4 bases, leaving 6 bases of the junction unmatched. This CDR3 has 15 amino acids. The sample consisted of PBMCs. The origin of this receptor is a young woman in good health and CMV-seronegative. This sequence joins TRBV5-4 and TRBJ2-7; TRBD2 agrees at 10 bases. CDR3 region: CASSEEAGGPYEQYF. The CDR3 nucleotides read TGTGCCAGCAGCGAGGAAGCGGGAGGGCCCTACGAGCAGTACTTC.